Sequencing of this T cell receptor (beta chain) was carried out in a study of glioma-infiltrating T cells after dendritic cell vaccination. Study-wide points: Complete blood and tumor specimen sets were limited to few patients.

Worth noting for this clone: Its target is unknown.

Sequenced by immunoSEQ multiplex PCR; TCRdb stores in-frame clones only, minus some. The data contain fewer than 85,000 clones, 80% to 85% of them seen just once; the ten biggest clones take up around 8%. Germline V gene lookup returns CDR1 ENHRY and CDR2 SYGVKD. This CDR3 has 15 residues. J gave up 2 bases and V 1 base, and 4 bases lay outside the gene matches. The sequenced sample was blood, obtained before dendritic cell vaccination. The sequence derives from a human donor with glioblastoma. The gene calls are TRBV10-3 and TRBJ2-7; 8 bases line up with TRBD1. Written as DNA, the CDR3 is TGTGCCATCAGTGAGTGGGGACAGGCCGCCTACGAGCAGTACTTC. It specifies CAISEWGQAAYEQYF.